Listed below are T cell receptor beta chains from one sample, sequenced in a study of T cells in Graves' hyperthyroidism and ophthalmopathy. Using its own MiXCR run on the multiplex PCR reads, TCRdb lists one record per CDR3 protein. The table includes roughly 400,000 distinct CDR3 sequences, more than 12% detected once. Sequencing input: blood. The receptors originated from a man aged 50 or older with Graves' ophthalmopathy. Both conserved end residues are trimmed from each CDR3.

v_gene: TRBV28; j_gene: TRBJ1-2; CDR3aa: ASSFYYGYT
v_gene: TRBV12-5; j_gene: TRBJ2-1; CDR3aa: ASGCPLLTSGSCLNEQF
v_gene: TRBV29-1; j_gene: TRBJ2-5; CDR3aa: SVSRTGQETQY
v_gene: TRBV20-1; j_gene: TRBJ2-5; CDR3aa: SAKHRGQETQY
v_gene: TRBV5-1; j_gene: TRBJ2-1; CDR3aa: ASSTGTGSSYNEQF
v_gene: TRBV5-1; j_gene: TRBJ1-4; CDR3aa: ASSTQTGGVKLF
v_gene: TRBV5-1; j_gene: TRBJ2-3; CDR3aa: ASSLTPSLAGNTDTQY
v_gene: TRBV9; j_gene: TRBJ2-5; CDR3aa: ASSVAPASAQETQY
v_gene: TRBV24-1; j_gene: TRBJ2-7; CDR3aa: ATSANIAGFDPYEQY
v_gene: TRBV3-1; j_gene: TRBJ2-1; CDR3aa: ASSQGLLRADEQF
v_gene: TRBV2; j_gene: TRBJ2-1; CDR3aa: ASSGQGDEQF
v_gene: TRBV20-1; j_gene: TRBJ2-1; CDR3aa: SAREDNPSKAYNEQF
v_gene: TRBV20-1; j_gene: TRBJ1-1; CDR3aa: SARPGQRGTEAF